This T cell receptor beta chain was documented in a study of long-term antiretroviral therapy in people with HIV. Overall study results and limits: Regardless of time point, clones expanded before ART dominated the repertoire. In samples taken after ART, diversity increased but remained below transplant donor control levels.

The CDR3 sequence is 14 residues long. Trimming shortened V by 2 bases and J by 1 base, and 7 bases separated the two germline ends. The germline CDR1 and CDR2 sequences are SGDLS and YYNGEE. This clone was counted a single time. Its antigen remains unknown. The assay, immunoSEQ v3.0, was run at survey level. For every sample, sequencing targeted roughly 35,000-50,000 T-cell genomes. Repertoires were generated with immunoSEQ multiplex PCR, while TCRdb's copy carries only in-frame clones and drops some. The data show approximately 16,000 clones, about 88% seen once. The receptor comes from a woman aged 40 to 50 with HIV. This specimen consisted of unsorted PBMCs, obtained 0.5 years after starting antiretroviral therapy. The chain links TRBV9 to TRBJ1-5; D gene ambiguous. This CDR3 is CASSVGVSNQPQHF. As DNA, the CDR3 is TGTGCCAGCAGCGTCGGGGTCAGCAATCAGCCCCAGCATTTT.